The clone carrying this TCR beta chain turned up a few times. Its specificity is not known. Making the TCR beta libraries involved quantitative 5'-RACE with molecular barcodes. One entry per CDR3 protein, called by TCRdb with MiXCR from the 5' RACE reads. The sample yields about 30,000 distinct CDR3 sequences, 5.3% seen once. Trimming shortened V by 7 bases and J by 5 bases, and 17 bases separated the two germline ends. CDR3 length: 14 residues. Germline V gives CDR1 LGHDT, CDR2 YNNKEL (reference sequence). The data are from a study of CD8 T cells in ankylosing spondylitis. The study's findings and limits: The clones that were linked to disease were reported to be significantly enriched in matched synovial fluid samples from ankylosing spondylitis patients. A TCR beta motif made of under 10 highly homologous variants seemed typical of ankylosing spondylitis blood. Earlier work had already found some motif variants in reactive arthritis synovial fluid and blood.

The chain combines TRBV3-1 with TRBJ2-5, with TRBD1 as a possible D gene (5 bases). Sequenced: blood, either unsorted or a sorted T cell fraction (not recorded which). The receptor was derived from a female donor with ankylosing spondylitis or in good health (not recorded which). The CDR3, as DNA: TGTGCCAGCATAGGGGCTCTCCTAGGGGAGACCCAGTACTTC. Amino acid sequence: CASIGALLGETQYF.